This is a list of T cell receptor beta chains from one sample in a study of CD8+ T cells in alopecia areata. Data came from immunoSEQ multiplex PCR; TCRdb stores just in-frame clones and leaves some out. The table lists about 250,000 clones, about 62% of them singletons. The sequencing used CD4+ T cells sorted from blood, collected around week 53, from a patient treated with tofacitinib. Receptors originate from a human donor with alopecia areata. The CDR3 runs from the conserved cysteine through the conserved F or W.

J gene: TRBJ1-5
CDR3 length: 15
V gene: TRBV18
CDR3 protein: CASSPTGSSNQPQHF

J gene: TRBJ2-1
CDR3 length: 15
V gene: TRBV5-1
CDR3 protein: CASSRTSGGLNEQFF

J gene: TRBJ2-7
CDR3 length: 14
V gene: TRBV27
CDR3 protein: CASCPRDRGREQYF

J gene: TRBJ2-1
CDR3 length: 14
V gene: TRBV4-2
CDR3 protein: CASSRLDRDNEQFF

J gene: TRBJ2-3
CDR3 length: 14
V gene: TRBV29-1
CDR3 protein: CSVTEYASTDTQYF

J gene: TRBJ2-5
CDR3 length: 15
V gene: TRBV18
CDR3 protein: CASSPAGVTQETQYF

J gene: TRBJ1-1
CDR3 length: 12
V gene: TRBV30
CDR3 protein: CAWNGLNTEAFF

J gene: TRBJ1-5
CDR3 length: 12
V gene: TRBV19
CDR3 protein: CASSGKWQPQHF

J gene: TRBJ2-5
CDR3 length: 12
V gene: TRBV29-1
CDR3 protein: CSVVQGQETQYF

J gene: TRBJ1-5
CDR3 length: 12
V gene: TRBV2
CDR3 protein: CASRTGNQPQHF

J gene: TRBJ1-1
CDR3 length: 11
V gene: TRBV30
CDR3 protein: CAWIRNTEAFF

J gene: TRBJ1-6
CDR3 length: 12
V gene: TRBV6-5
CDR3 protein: CASSLLGQILHF

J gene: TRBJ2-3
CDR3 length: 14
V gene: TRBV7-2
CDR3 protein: CASSKTSGSDTQYF

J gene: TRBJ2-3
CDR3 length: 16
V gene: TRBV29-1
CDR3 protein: CSVPTGGLRLTDTQYF

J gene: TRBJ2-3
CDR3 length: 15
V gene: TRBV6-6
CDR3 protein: CASSSRRGPLNTQYF

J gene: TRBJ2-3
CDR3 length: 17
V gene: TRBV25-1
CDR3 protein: CASSEMGRPQSTDTQYF